This is a list of T cell receptor beta chains from one sample in a study of cytomegalovirus exposure and HLA in healthy donors. Here immunoSEQ multiplex PCR was the method, and the copy in TCRdb shows in-frame clones only, minus some. The table has fewer than 120,000 clones, approximately 89% seen once. What was sequenced was PBMCs. All receptors come from a woman aged 18-30 years in good health and CMV-seronegative. Each CDR3 is given with its conserved first and last residue. D genes are given only for firm matches. The size field is filled for only some rows; it gives once, few, many or a size class.

DNA: TGCGCCAGCAGCCCACTGACAGGGGGTAATGAAAAACTGTTTTTT
CDR3: CASSPLTGGNEKLFF
V: TRBV5-1
J: TRBJ1-4
size: NA
D: TRBD1

DNA: TGTGCCAGCAGCTTAGGAGAAAGGAACACTGAAGCTTTCTTT
CDR3: CASSLGERNTEAFF
V: TRBV7-9
J: TRBJ1-1
size: NA
D: NA

DNA: TGTGCCAGCAGTTTCAGTCAGAACTATGGCTACACCTTC
CDR3: CASSFSQNYGYTF
V: TRBV27
J: TRBJ1-2
size: NA
D: NA

DNA: TGTGCCAGCAACTCCCCCCGGACAGGGGGTGGTGGCTACACCTTC
CDR3: CASNSPRTGGGGYTF
V: TRBV28
J: TRBJ1-2
size: NA
D: TRBD1

DNA: TGTGCCAGCAGACCGGACAGGGGGCCATCGAACACCGGGGAGCTGTTTTTT
CDR3: CASRPDRGPSNTGELFF
V: TRBV2
J: TRBJ2-2
size: NA
D: TRBD1

DNA: TGTGCCGTAGACAGGGGGTACAATCAGCCCCAGCATTTT
CDR3: CAVDRGYNQPQHF
V: TRBV6-1
J: TRBJ1-5
size: NA
D: TRBD1

DNA: TGCGCCAGCAGCCAAACCGGGACAGGGGGCACTGAAGCTTTCTTT
CDR3: CASSQTGTGGTEAFF
V: TRBV4-3
J: TRBJ1-1
size: NA
D: TRBD1

DNA: TGTGCCAGCAGTTCATCGGGGGGAAGAGGCTACACCTTC
CDR3: CASSSSGGRGYTF
V: TRBV28
J: TRBJ1-2
size: few
D: NA

DNA: TGTGCCAGCAGCCCGCGAGGCGACCGGTACGAGCAGTACTTC
CDR3: CASSPRGDRYEQYF
V: TRBV5-4
J: TRBJ2-7
size: NA
D: NA

DNA: TGCGCCAGCAGCCAACCGGGACAGGGGGAGGAAAAACTGTTTTTT
CDR3: CASSQPGQGEEKLFF
V: TRBV4-3
J: TRBJ1-4
size: NA
D: TRBD1

DNA: TGTGCCAGTAGTCCATTCGGGAGGCCCGCAGAGACCCAGTACTTC
CDR3: CASSPFGRPAETQYF
V: TRBV19
J: TRBJ2-5
size: NA
D: TRBD2

DNA: TGTGCCAGCAGCGATAACAGGGGATCAGAGCAGTACTTC
CDR3: CASSDNRGSEQYF
V: TRBV2
J: TRBJ2-7
size: NA
D: TRBD1

DNA: TGTGCCAGCAGCTTGTGGATCGGGATGGAGGACACCGGGGAGCTGTTTTTT
CDR3: CASSLWIGMEDTGELFF
V: TRBV5-4
J: TRBJ2-2
size: NA
D: NA

DNA: TGCGCCAGCAGCTTGGGGCTAAGCGGGGGCTACAATGAGCAGTTCTTC
CDR3: CASSLGLSGGYNEQFF
V: TRBV5-1
J: TRBJ2-1
size: NA
D: TRBD2

DNA: TGCGCCAGCAGCCAGGGGGGACAGGGACCCTACAATGAGCAGTTCTTC
CDR3: CASSQGGQGPYNEQFF
V: TRBV4-3
J: TRBJ2-1
size: NA
D: TRBD1

DNA: TGTGCCAGCAGCTTAGAACGTACAGGGTACTATGGCTACACCTTC
CDR3: CASSLERTGYYGYTF
V: TRBV7-2
J: TRBJ1-2
size: NA
D: NA